Listed below are T cell receptor beta chains from one sample, sequenced in a study of CXCR3-negative and CXCR3-positive naive CD8 T cells. TCRdb reprocessed the 5' RACE reads, with one entry per CDR3 protein and no DNA. The table for this sample gives around 130,000 distinct CDR3 sequences. Specimen: naive CXCR3+ CD8+ T cells from blood. The receptors were sampled from a human donor in good health. Some clones in this sample may be carry-over from other donors' samples. The CDR3 runs from the conserved cysteine through the conserved F or W. Fields, in order: V gene, J gene, CDR3 length, CDR3 protein.

>TRBV5-5|TRBJ2-7|13
CASSFLVLYEQYF
>TRBV7-9|TRBJ1-5|15
CASSPQGTSNQPQHF
>TRBV14|TRBJ2-7|14
CASSLRGFGYEQYF
>TRBV20-1|TRBJ2-7|14
CSARDRDIPYEQYF
>TRBV5-5|TRBJ2-5|13
CASMEGVGETQYF
>TRBV5-1|TRBJ2-6|16
CASSSGTGSGANVLTF
>TRBV6-5|TRBJ2-2|15
CASSYSSGESGELFF
>TRBV13|TRBJ2-2|12
CASSLVSGELFF
>TRBV29-1|TRBJ2-7|13
CSATGQPSYEQYF
>TRBV29-1|TRBJ1-1|12
CSSAGYNTEAFF
>TRBV6-1|TRBJ2-1|15
CASSGSLDTYNEQFF
>TRBV29-1|TRBJ1-1|11
CSVGQNTEAFF
>TRBV5-1|TRBJ2-7|15
CASSFGQGKNYEQYF
>TRBV28|TRBJ2-7|13
CAAQAATSYEQYF
>TRBV28|TRBJ2-3|18
CASSLPTGVAGGTDTQYF
>TRBV7-9|TRBJ2-6|18
CASSSWGHLTSGANVLTF
>TRBV6-6|TRBJ1-5|15
CASSYSRGGNQPQHF
>TRBV5-5|TRBJ2-7|15
CASSLAGSQAYEQYF
>TRBV4-1|TRBJ1-1|16
CASSQVGPTGGTEAFF
>TRBV6-5|TRBJ2-1|13
CASRGTDYNEQFF
>TRBV19|TRBJ2-7|13
CASAPGQGYEQYF
>TRBV4-1|TRBJ1-2|15
CASSLLDRDNYGYTF
>TRBV4-1|TRBJ2-2|13
CASSLEPPGELFF